This TCR beta chain is from a study of T cells in Graves' hyperthyroidism and ophthalmopathy. TCR beta CDR3 regions were amplified from RNA. The primer set for the first-round RT-PCR of the TCR CDR3 was HTBI. Using its own MiXCR run on the multiplex PCR reads, TCRdb lists one record per CDR3 protein. This table holds some 570,000 distinct CDR3 sequences, approximately 15% found once. Ten or more counts support this clonotype. Antigen: not known. Overall study findings and caveats: Most clonotypes that expanded in the thyroid above 0.001 also showed up in blood.

This CDR3 region has 15 residues. The V end was cut by 3 bases, the J end by 4 bases, with 15 bases between. Germline values: CDR1 SGHTA, CDR2 FQGNSA. This chain joins TRBV7-2 and TRBJ1-2; no clear D. The receptor's source is a woman between 18 and 29 years old with Graves' ophthalmopathy. Sequenced input: blood. CDR3 amino acids: CASSFYGEGSYGYTF. In DNA form, the CDR3 reads TGTGCCAGCAGCTTCTACGGTGAAGGATCCTATGGCTACACCTTC.